This section outlines one TCR beta chain sequence together with its context. Libraries were prepared by immunoSEQ multiplex PCR; TCRdb keeps only in-frame clonotypes and omits some of them. There are some 350,000 clones in the sample; around 90% occur only once, and roughly 3.3% lies in the top ten. This record comes from a study of blood T cell repertoires in COVID-19. The TCR was taken from a young woman who had recovered from COVID-19. Sequenced sample: peripheral blood.

CDR3 residues: CASSLDGRRGTGGTETQYF. The CDR3 DNA reads TGTGCCAGCAGCTTAGATGGCCGGCGGGGGACAGGCGGAACGGAGACCCAGTACTTC. This rearrangement joins TRBV11-3 to TRBJ2-5; D might be TRBD1 (8 bases). This CDR3 contains 19 residues. The germline gives CDR1 SGHNT, CDR2 YENEEA. V gave up 0 bases and J gave up 5 bases, with 25 bases separating them. The full variable domain, completed using reference TRBV11-3 and TRBJ2-5, is EAGVVQSPRYKIIEKKQPVAFWCNPISGHNTLYWYLQNLGQGPELLIRYENEEAVDDSQLPKDRFSAERLKGVDSTLKIQPAELGDSAVYLCASSLDGRRGTGGTETQYFGPGTRLLVL.